The 21 T cell receptor beta chains in this list originate from one sample, sequenced in a study of T cell changes during pregnancy in multiple sclerosis. Generated by immunoSEQ multiplex PCR, the TCRdb table keeps only in-frame clones and is missing some. The data show around 40,000 clones, with roughly nine tenths seen just once and approximately 0.7% held by the top ten. The source material was CD4+ T cells from peripheral blood mononuclear cells, sampled before pregnancy. Receptor source: a female donor with multiple sclerosis, enrolled in a pregnancy study.

Here the CDR3 reads CASSLYAGDTQYF. CDR3 bases: TGTGCCAGCAGCTTATATGCGGGGGATACGCAGTATTTT. V usage is TRBV7-7 and J usage is TRBJ2-3, with D tentatively TRBD2 (6 bases). Trimming left V 2 bases short and J 6 bases short, with 9 bases between. The germline CDR1 and CDR2 sequences are SSHAT and FNYEAQ (reference sequence). The CDR3 is 13 amino acids.

The CDR3 spells CASSKLRGQPQHF. The CDR3 nucleotides read TGTGCCAGTAGTAAGCTCAGGGGTCAGCCCCAGCATTTT. The chain joins TRBV19 to TRBJ1-5; the D gene is possibly TRBD1 (6 bases). The CDR3 length is 13 residues. The germline V gene encodes CDR1 LNHDA and CDR2 SQIVND (reference sequence). V gave up 4 bases and J gave up 6 bases, with 10 bases separating them.

This clone was found a few times. The rearrangement joins TRBV14 to TRBJ1-1, with a possible D match to TRBD1 (6 bases). V lost 4 bases and J lost 5, with 17 bases in between. Germline V CDR1 and CDR2: SGHDN, FVKESK. The CDR3 spans 15 residues. This CDR3 reads CASSPSRAQGTEAFF. DNA of the CDR3: TGTGCCAGCAGCCCTTCCAGGGCCCAGGGGACTGAAGCTTTCTTT.

The V gene is TRBV9, the J gene TRBJ1-2; tentatively, D is TRBD1 (5 bases). The CDR3 is made up of 15 amino acids. Germline V CDR1 and CDR2: SGDLS, YYNGEE. V was cut by 4 bases and J by 8 bases, with 21 bases left in between. In nucleotides, the CDR3 is TGTGCCAGCAGCCCCGGGGGGGGGTCTTCTTGGGGCTACACCTTC. Translating gives CASSPGGGSSWGYTF.

The chain couples TRBV9 to TRBJ2-7; no clear D gene. The CDR3 has 12 amino acids. Germline V gene lookup returns CDR1 SGDLS and CDR2 YYNGEE. With 4 bases removed from V and 3 bases from J, the gap between germline ends came to 8 bases. Written as DNA, the CDR3 is TGTGCCAGCAGCCGAGGAAACTACGAGCAGTACTTC. Protein product: CASSRGNYEQYF. Using reference TRBV9 and TRBJ2-7 for the parts outside the CDR3, the full variable domain is DSGVTQTPKHLITATGQRVTLRCSPRSGDLSVYWYQQSLDQGLQFLIQYYNGEERAKGNILERFSAQQFPDLHSELNLSSLELGDSALYFCASSRGNYEQYFGPGTRLTVT.

This rearrangement joins TRBV19 to TRBJ1-3, with D unresolved. The germline gives CDR1 LNHDA, CDR2 SQIVND (reference sequence). The CDR3 totals 14 residues. CDR3 coding DNA: TGTGCTACAAAAGACGCGGAGTATAGGAACACCATATATTTT. It encodes CATKDAEYRNTIYF.

The chain employs TRBV25-1 and TRBJ1-6, with D possibly matching TRBD1 (5 bases). CDR3 length: 14 amino acids. Germline lookup yields CDR1 MGHDK and CDR2 SYGVNS. Trimming cost V 2 bases and J 8 bases, with 10 bases left between them. CDR3 DNA: TGTGCCAGCAGTGAACAGGGATGGTATTCACCCCTCCACTTT. Protein sequence: CASSEQGWYSPLHF.

V and J are TRBV6-5 and TRBJ1-2; D perhaps matches TRBD1 (5 bases). The ends were cut back, 5 bases at V and 4 bases at J, with 11 bases in the middle. This CDR3 has 13 residues. Looked up from germline, CDR1 is MNHEY and CDR2 is SVGAGI. CDR3 DNA sequence: TGTGCCAGCAGTAACCTCGGGGGCTATGGCTACACCTTC. Translation: CASSNLGGYGYTF.

The chain has TRBV5-6 and TRBJ1-6; a weak D match, TRBD1 (6 bases). CDR1 SGHDT and CDR2 YYEEEE come from the germline V gene. The CDR3 is made up of 17 amino acids. With 7 bases removed from V and 5 bases from J, the gap between germline ends came to 22 bases. CDR3 nucleotides: TGTGCCAGCGCACCTTCACCCCCGGGACAAGATAATTCACCCCTCCACTTT. Translated, it gives CASAPSPPGQDNSPLHF.

The J gene is TRBJ2-6, the V gene TRBV5-4; 11 positions match TRBD1. The J segment lost 0 bases and the V segment lost 4 bases, leaving 3 bases of the junction unmatched. The germline V gene has CDR1 SGHNT and CDR2 YYREEE (reference sequence). This CDR3 has 17 residues. The CDR3 reads CASSADRGPSGANVLTF. The CDR3 coding sequence is TGTGCCAGCAGCGCGGACAGGGGGCCCTCTGGGGCCAACGTCCTGACTTTC.

This clone was observed a single time. The chain links TRBV21-1 to TRBJ2-2; the DNA was not compared with TRBD1, the D call given in the table. TRBV21-1 represents a pseudogene. The CDR3 has 14 residues. CDR3 loop: CASRLGQNTGELFF. The CDR3 bases are TGTGCCAGCAGGTTGGGACAGAACACCGGGGAGCTGTTTTTT.

The chain carries TRBV2 and TRBJ2-5, with 9 bases identical to TRBD1. This CDR3 has 15 residues. V was clipped by 7 bases and J by 4 bases; unmatched bases: 10. The germline V gene has CDR1 SNHLY and CDR2 FYNNEI. Here the CDR3 DNA reads TGTGCCAGCAAAACCCCCGGGACAGGGACAGAGACCCAGTACTTC. Residues: CASKTPGTGTETQYF.

The chain links TRBV18 to TRBJ2-5; D is possibly TRBD1 (5 bases). CDR1 is KGHSH and CDR2 is LQKENI in the germline V gene. There are 17 residues in the CDR3. The ends were cut back, 4 bases at V and 1 base at J, with 19 bases in the middle. The CDR3 region has the DNA TGTGCCAGCTCACGATGGGGAAGAGAAGGGGCCCAAGAGACCCAGTACTTC. It translates to CASSRWGREGAQETQYF.

The chain recombines TRBV29-1 with TRBJ2-5; D might be TRBD1 (6 bases). V gave up 3 bases and J gave up 5 bases, with 13 bases separating them. Germline CDR1 is SQVTM and CDR2 is ANQGSEA. This CDR3 contains 13 residues. In DNA, the CDR3 is TGCAGCGTTGAGTTTGTCAGGGGTGAGACCCAGTACTTC. Translating it yields CSVEFVRGETQYF.

The J gene is TRBJ2-1, the V gene TRBV9; D might be TRBD2 (6 bases). V gave up 0 bases and J gave up 5 bases, with 12 bases separating them. The CDR3 has 15 residues. Germline CDR1 SGDLS, CDR2 YYNGEE. CDR3 nucleotides: TGTGCCAGCAGCGTAGGGGTAGCGGCGGACAATGAGCAGTTCTTC. The encoded protein is CASSVGVAADNEQFF.

This chain connects TRBV5-4 to TRBJ2-5; D is ambiguous. Germline V gene sequence: CDR1 SGHNT, CDR2 YYREEE (reference sequence). The CDR3 sequence is 15 residues long. Trimming took off 0 bases at V and 1 base at J, with 10 bases between the two ends. This CDR3 is CASSLGQAIQETQYF. The CDR3 DNA is TGTGCCAGCAGCTTGGGGCAGGCGATCCAAGAGACCCAGTACTTC. The whole variable domain, filled in from reference TRBV5-4 and TRBJ2-5, reads ETGVTQSPTHLIKTRGQQVTLRCSSQSGHNTVSWYQQALGQGPQFIFQYYREEENGRGNFPPRFSGLQFPNYSSELNVNALELDDSALYLCASSLGQAIQETQYFGPGTRLLVL.

This chain uses TRBV4-1 with TRBJ1-2; the D gene is possibly TRBD1 (6 bases). The CDR3 runs to 11 residues. The V end was cut by 8 bases, the J end by 4 bases, with 8 bases between. Germline V gene sequence: CDR1 MGHRA, CDR2 YSYEKL. The CDR3 bases are TGCGCCAGCTCACAGGGCTATGGCTACACCTTC. Translated, it gives CASSQGYGYTF.

This clone has a single count. The chain uses TRBV9 and TRBJ1-6; a weak D match, TRBD1 (5 bases). This CDR3 is built from 13 residues. CDR1 and CDR2 (germline): SGDLS, YYNGEE. Trimming took off 0 bases at V and 16 bases at J, with 14 bases between the two ends. DNA for the CDR3: TGTGCCAGCAGCGTAGATGATTCGGGACTTCTCCACTTT. Translated, it gives CASSVDDSGLLHF. The full variable domain, in which reference TRBV9 and TRBJ1-6 provide the parts outside the CDR3, is DSGVTQTPKHLITATGQRVTLRCSPRSGDLSVYWYQQSLDQGLQFLIQYYNGEERAKGNILERFSAQQFPDLHSELNLSSLELGDSALYFCASSVDDSGLLHFGNGTRLTVT.

This clone was found once. Mismatch with germline at one junction end may stem from a read error. The gene calls are TRBV10-1 and TRBJ2-3; D is ambiguous. Germline V lookup: CDR1 WNHNN, CDR2 SYGVQD (reference sequence). CDR3 length equals 9 residues. The CDR3 spells CACPVALSF. The CDR3 DNA reads as TGCGCTTGCCCGGTCGCCCTCTCTTTT.

This clone has more than one count but fewer than ten. The rearrangement joins TRBV27 to TRBJ1-2; TRBD1 agrees at 9 bases. Trimming cost V 5 bases and J 8 bases; bases outside gene matches: 12. The CDR3 has 15 amino acids. Germline-derived CDR1 and CDR2 are MNHEY and SMNVEV (reference sequence). Written as DNA, the CDR3 is TGTGCCAGCAGTCCTTCCGGGACAGGGAACTCCGGCTACACCTTC. It encodes CASSPSGTGNSGYTF.

V gene TRBV2 combines with J gene TRBJ2-7, with 9 bases identical to TRBD1. V gave up 5 bases and J gave up 5 bases; unmatched junction bases: 7. Germline V gene sequence: CDR1 SNHLY, CDR2 FYNNEI. This CDR3 is built from 14 residues. The CDR3 nucleotides are TGTGCCAGCAGTAAAGGGGACAGGGTCGACGAGCAGTACTTC. It specifies CASSKGDRVDEQYF.